The present entry profiles one T cell receptor beta chain with its context. Its antigen is unknown. Using about 220 ng DNA, 32,000 or so T cell genomes, the sorted-subset replicate PCRs were run. Produced via immunoSEQ multiplex PCR; TCRdb's table is partial and in-frame only. The sample consists of about 690,000 clones, roughly 91% of them appearing once. This entry comes from a study of shared clonotypes between healthy human individuals. Findings and limits, study-wide: Collection of samples was limited to blood; tissue repertoires likely differ.

This receptor was obtained from a man aged 18 to 29 in good health. Some clones in this sample may be carry-over from other donors' samples. The sequencing sample was made of memory CD8+ T cells from PBMCs. Subset meaning: CD45RO+ cells pooled with CCR7-negative TemRA cells.

The CDR3 nucleotides read TGTGCCAGCAGCACATACAGTCCTAGCACAGATACGCAGTATTTT. Protein sequence: CASSTYSPSTDTQYF. The genes are TRBV7-6 and TRBJ2-3; D unclear. Trimming shortened V by 5 bases and J by 0 bases, and 12 bases separated the two germline ends. The CDR3 totals 15 residues. The germline CDR1 and CDR2 sequences are SGHVS and FNYEAQ.